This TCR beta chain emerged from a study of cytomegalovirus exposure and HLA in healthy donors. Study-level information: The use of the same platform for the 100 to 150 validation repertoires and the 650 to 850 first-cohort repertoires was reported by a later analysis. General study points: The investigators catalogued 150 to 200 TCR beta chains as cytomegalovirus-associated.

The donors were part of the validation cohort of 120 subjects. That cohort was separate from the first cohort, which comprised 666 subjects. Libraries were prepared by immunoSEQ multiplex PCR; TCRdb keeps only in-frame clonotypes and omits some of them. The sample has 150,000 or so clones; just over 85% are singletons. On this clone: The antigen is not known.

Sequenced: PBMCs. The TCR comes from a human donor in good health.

CDR3 in amino acids: CASSRTRVSLEAFF. DNA for the CDR3: TGTGCCAGCAGCCGCACCCGGGTTTCTCTTGAAGCTTTCTTT. V usage is TRBV13 and J usage is TRBJ1-1, with D hard to call. Germline CDR1 and CDR2: PRHDT and FYEKMQ (reference sequence). V was pared by 5 bases and J by 7 bases, with 17 bases between. This CDR3 spans 14 amino acids.